The 18 T cell receptor beta chains listed next were all sequenced from one sample in a study of blood T cell repertoires in COVID-19. TCRdb keeps only in-frame clones here, not all; method: immunoSEQ multiplex PCR. There are fewer than 200,000 clones in the sample; roughly 84% occur only once, and roughly 9% lies in the top ten. Sample: peripheral blood. The receptors here all came from a woman of 80 years or more with active or convalescent COVID-19.

The chain recombines TRBV23-1 with TRBJ2-7; TRBD1 matches at 7 bases. TRBV23-1 is an open reading frame, and its role is uncertain. This CDR3 has 16 amino acids. Unmatched junction bases numbered 9, after V lost 3 bases and J lost 1 base. CDR3 sequence reads: CASSQTDRARSYEQYF. The CDR3 DNA is TGCGCCAGCAGTCAGACCGACAGGGCAAGATCCTACGAGCAGTACTTC.

This chain links TRBV24-1 with TRBJ1-1, with TRBD1 as a possible D gene (5 bases). This CDR3 is built from 16 residues. CDR1 and CDR2 from the germline V gene are KGHDR and SFDVKD. The V end lost 0 bases, the J end lost 0 bases, and 10 bases lay between the germline ends. The CDR3 coding sequence is TGTGCCACCAGTGATTTGCCCGGCAGGGTGAACACTGAAGCTTTCTTT. Protein product: CATSDLPGRVNTEAFF.

The J gene is TRBJ1-1, the V gene TRBV13; D is unresolved. Germline assignment: CDR1 PRHDT and CDR2 FYEKMQ (reference sequence). The ends were cut back, 5 bases at V and 10 bases at J, with 14 bases in the middle. This CDR3 contains 12 residues. The CDR3 DNA is TGTGCCAGCAGCCCAATCGACATTAGAGCTTTCTTT. This gives the protein CASSPIDIRAFF.

The V call is TRBV5-4, the J call TRBJ1-1; D is perhaps TRBD1 (5 bases). Germline values: CDR1 SGHNT, CDR2 YYREEE (reference sequence). Trimming cost V 0 bases and J 1 base, with 13 bases left between them. This CDR3 region has 16 residues. CDR3 sequence: CASSLGAGPRNTEAFF. CDR3 in DNA: TGTGCCAGCAGCTTGGGGGCGGGGCCGCGGAACACTGAAGCTTTCTTT.

The chain is built from TRBV7-2 and TRBJ2-5; 10 bases fit TRBD1. V lost 2 bases to trimming and J lost 4 bases; unmatched junction nucleotides: 16. Germline loops: CDR1 SGHTA, CDR2 FQGNSA. The CDR3 is 19 residues long. CDR3 sequence: CASSLRLTGGADRVETQYF. CDR3 DNA: TGTGCCAGCAGCTTAAGGTTGACAGGGGGCGCCGATCGGGTAGAGACCCAGTACTTC.

The V and J genes are TRBV3-1 (or the pseudogene TRBV3-2) and TRBJ2-3; 9 bases line up with TRBD1. This CDR3 comprises 16 residues. The V gene's germline CDR1 is LGHDT and CDR2 YNNKEL (reference sequence). V shed 4 bases, J shed 6 bases, and the junction held 11 bases outside the gene matches. The CDR3 region has the DNA TGTGCCAGCAGCCCGCCCCACAGGGGGCGGGGGGATACGCAGTATTTT. This gives the protein CASSPPHRGRGDTQYF.

This clone was seen a single time. The chain employs TRBV27 and TRBJ1-1, with TRBD1 as a possible D gene (5 bases). V was pared by 5 bases and J by 1 base, with 11 bases between. Germline assignment: CDR1 MNHEY and CDR2 SMNVEV (reference sequence). This CDR3 contains 14 residues. The CDR3 loop is CASSNPGGNTEAFF. The DNA for the CDR3 is TGTGCCAGCAGTAACCCCGGGGGGAACACTGAAGCTTTCTTT.

This clone was counted between two and nine times. The chain uses TRBV7-2 and TRBJ2-7, with D possibly matching TRBD2 (6 bases). The V and J ends lost 1 base and 2 bases respectively, with 12 bases between them. Per the germline V gene, CDR1 is SGHTA and CDR2 is FQGNSA. The CDR3 has 15 amino acids. The CDR3 reads CASSLEGGVAYEQYF. The CDR3, as DNA: TGTGCCAGCAGCTTAGAAGGCGGGGTCGCCTACGAGCAGTACTTC.

The CDR3 loop reads CASSLVPGQGTEAFF. The CDR3 DNA is TGTGCCAGCAGCTTAGTACCGGGACAGGGCACTGAAGCTTTCTTT. The chain is built from TRBV11-2 and TRBJ1-1; TRBD1 aligns across 9 bases. The CDR3 extends over 15 amino acids. Germline-derived CDR1 and CDR2 are SGHAT and FQNNGV. V dropped 1 base and J dropped 4; count of bases not matched to a gene: 4.

The chain employs TRBV13 and TRBJ2-1; TRBD2 aligns across 10 bases. The CDR3 has 19 amino acids. Germline V gives CDR1 PRHDT, CDR2 FYEKMQ (reference sequence). The trim removed 4 bases at V and 2 bases at J, leaving 14 bases unmatched. This chain's CDR3 is CASSSSRPGLAETYNEQFF. CDR3 nucleotide sequence: TGTGCCAGCAGCTCCTCTCGACCCGGACTAGCGGAAACCTACAATGAGCAGTTCTTC.

This clone was observed a single time. The chain has TRBV18 and TRBJ2-7; 7 bases map to TRBD1. The V gene's germline CDR1 is KGHSH and CDR2 LQKENI. The CDR3 consists of 12 residues. Losses at the gene ends were 3 bases for V and 7 bases for J; bases not matched to a gene: 3. CDR3: CASSPDREEQYF. The CDR3 nucleotides are TGTGCCAGCTCACCCGACAGGGAAGAGCAGTACTTC.

The J gene is TRBJ1-5, the V gene TRBV19, with D possibly matching TRBD1 (6 bases). The V gene lost 9 bases and the J gene lost 2 bases, with 14 bases spanning the gap. CDR3 length: 14 residues. Germline V gene lookup returns CDR1 LNHDA and CDR2 SQIVND (reference sequence). CDR3 coding DNA: TGTGCCAGACTCGAACAGGGAGGCAATCAGCCCCAGCATTTT. Protein: CARLEQGGNQPQHF.

The gene calls are TRBV6-6 and TRBJ1-1; no clear D. Trimming removed 0 bases at V and 7 bases at J, with 9 bases between. Germline V lookup: CDR1 MNHNY, CDR2 SVGAGI (reference sequence). The CDR3 extends over 13 amino acids. This chain's CDR3 is CASSYSTGGEAFF. The CDR3 bases are TGTGCCAGCAGTTACTCAACGGGAGGTGAAGCTTTCTTT.

This clone was seen once. The V and J genes are TRBV9 and TRBJ1-1, with TRBD1 as a possible D gene (5 bases). V shed 0 bases and J shed 1 base, with 13 bases lying between them. The germline gives CDR1 SGDLS, CDR2 YYNGEE. The CDR3 loop spans 16 amino acids. In DNA form, the CDR3 reads TGTGCCAGCAGCGTAGGGGAGGGGCCGCAGAACACTGAAGCTTTCTTT. It translates to CASSVGEGPQNTEAFF.

The chain is built from TRBV7-2 and TRBJ1-3; TRBD1 matches 8 bases. V dropped 1 base and J dropped 3; count of bases not matched to a gene: 5. Per the germline V gene, CDR1 is SGHTA and CDR2 is FQGNSA. There are 16 residues in the CDR3. The DNA for the CDR3 is TGTGCCAGCAGCTTAGTCCCAGGGGGCGTTGGAAACACCATATATTTT. Translation: CASSLVPGGVGNTIYF.

This clone was recorded once. V and J are TRBV20-1 and TRBJ2-3; TRBD1 agrees at 9 bases. Trimming removed 3 bases from V and 3 bases from J; junction bases left unmatched: 1. Germline CDR1 DFQATT, CDR2 SNEGSKA (reference sequence). CDR3 length: 13 amino acids. The CDR3 sequence is CSASGQGTDTQYF. CDR3 in DNA: TGCAGTGCTAGTGGACAGGGGACAGATACGCAGTATTTT.

This chain uses TRBV5-1 with TRBJ2-2, with D maybe TRBD1 (6 bases). V was trimmed by 4 bases and J by 0 bases, leaving 10 bases between them. CDR1 is SGHRS and CDR2 is YFSETQ in the germline V gene. The CDR3 contains 15 residues. DNA for the CDR3: TGCGCCAGCAGCCAGGACAGCCCGAACACCGGGGAGCTGTTTTTT. Encoded protein: CASSQDSPNTGELFF.

This chain joins TRBV27 and TRBJ1-1; 11 bases align to TRBD1. CDR3 length: 16 amino acids. V was pared by 3 bases and J by 6 bases, with 9 bases of the junction left unmatched. Germline V gene sequence: CDR1 MNHEY, CDR2 SMNVEV (reference sequence). CDR3 in DNA: TGTGCCAGCAGTTTTTCGGACAGGGGGCGTCGCGCTGAAGCTTTCTTT. This translates into CASSFSDRGRRAEAFF.